A selection of T cell receptor beta chains follows, all from one sample in a study of vaccination and CD4 T cells after COVID-19. Their target antigens are unknown. TCRdb reprocessed the PCR reads via MiXCR and lists one record per CDR3 protein. The sample records roughly 18,000 distinct CDR3 sequences, approximately 53% being singletons. The sequenced sample was CD4+ T cells from blood, cultured in vitro, obtained before SARS-CoV-2 vaccination. Receptors were obtained from a human donor who had recovered from COVID-19. Each CDR3 is given with its conserved first and last residue.

v_call	j_call	cdr3_aa
TRBV7-2	TRBJ2-7	CASSRGLAGGEQYF
TRBV14	TRBJ1-6	CASSHSGDNSPLHF
TRBV10-3	TRBJ2-3	CAIRPGASGSWPDTQYF
TRBV20-1	TRBJ2-7	CSARSQGAGEQYF
TRBV7-3	TRBJ2-3	CASGLSVGRTDTQYF
TRBV2	TRBJ2-5	CASMVDSGGQETQYF
TRBV20-1	TRBJ2-2	CSARDVSAGELFF
TRBV6-5	TRBJ1-1	CASSYYTLEGDTEAFF
TRBV12-3/TRBV12-4	TRBJ1-1	CASSLRVRQGGTEAFF
TRBV7-9	TRBJ2-7	CASSPPSGRLYF
TRBV20-1	TRBJ1-1	CSASGGVAEAFF
TRBV27	TRBJ2-1	CASTPGTSGYNEQFF
TRBV19	TRBJ2-7	CASSIKFGDSYEQYF
TRBV14	TRBJ2-7	CASSQEGWFSYEQYF
TRBV10-3	TRBJ2-2	CATRGGRNTGELFF
TRBV21-1	TRBJ2-4	CASSKVPFLAKNIQYF
TRBV25-1	TRBJ1-2	CASSFKKGRYYGYTF
TRBV6-2/TRBV6-3	TRBJ2-3	CASRPPGLARSSTDTQYF
TRBV20-1	TRBJ1-5	CSAPRGDQPQHF
TRBV29-1	TRBJ1-1	CSVVGTANMNTEAFF
TRBV27	TRBJ1-6	CASRRDRESSYNSPLHF
TRBV27	TRBJ2-7	CASSLRPQSGEQYF
TRBV20-1	TRBJ2-1	CSARGAGAASSPYNEQFF
TRBV4-1	TRBJ1-1	CASSQRRLALGQSMNTEAFF
TRBV15	TRBJ2-7	CATSRAGTGGYEQYF
TRBV20-1	TRBJ2-1	CSARGRGAVSYNEQFF
TRBV12-3/TRBV12-4	TRBJ1-2	CASSPRRDDYTF
TRBV30	TRBJ1-1	CAWSVLSRWLMNTEAFF
TRBV2	TRBJ2-5	CASSVLLETQYF
TRBV20-1	TRBJ2-5	CSAYNSGRPQETQYF
TRBV5-4	TRBJ1-5	CASSPGTGGNQPQHF
TRBV28	TRBJ2-5	CASTVGLAGVRETQYF
TRBV2	TRBJ1-5	CASSTETGLGNQPQHF
TRBV2	TRBJ2-3	CASTRGRVGPVTQYF
TRBV20-1	TRBJ2-7	CSARDTRVRGYEQYF
TRBV20-1	TRBJ2-1	CSARRFSGAGGNPEQFF
TRBV2	TRBJ2-1	CASTEGTGVNEQFF
TRBV28	TRBJ1-1	CASRSPGGTEAFF
TRBV7-2	TRBJ2-7	CASSLARDLSSYEQYF
TRBV18	TRBJ2-3	CASSPTGTSMNTQYF
TRBV20-1	TRBJ2-1	CSARPLRLAGGPGREQFF
TRBV19	TRBJ2-5	CASGPWGQEGTQYF
TRBV19	TRBJ1-5	CASSLGAWGNQPQHF
TRBV7-2	TRBJ1-1	CASSLGGGGGSTEAFF
TRBV6-1	TRBJ1-5	CASSQGSTSNQPQHF
TRBV28	TRBJ2-1	CASSRLAGGLEQFF
TRBV24-1	TRBJ1-1	CATRRRENTEAFF
TRBV19	TRBJ1-1	CASRTSNTEAFF
TRBV10-3	TRBJ2-1	CACRGLGNEQFF
TRBV19	TRBJ2-7	CASSKAGRSYEQYF